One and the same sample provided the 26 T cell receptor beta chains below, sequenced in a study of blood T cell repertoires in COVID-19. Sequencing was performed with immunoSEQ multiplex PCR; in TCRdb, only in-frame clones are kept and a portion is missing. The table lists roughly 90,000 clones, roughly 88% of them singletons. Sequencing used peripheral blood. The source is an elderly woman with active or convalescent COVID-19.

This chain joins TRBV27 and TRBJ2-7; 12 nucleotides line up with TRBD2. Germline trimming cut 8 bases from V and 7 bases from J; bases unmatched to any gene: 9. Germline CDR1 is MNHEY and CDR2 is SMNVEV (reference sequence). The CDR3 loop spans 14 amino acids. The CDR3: CASPVLAGGQEQYF. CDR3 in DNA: TGTGCCAGCCCTGTTCTAGCGGGAGGGCAAGAGCAGTACTTC.

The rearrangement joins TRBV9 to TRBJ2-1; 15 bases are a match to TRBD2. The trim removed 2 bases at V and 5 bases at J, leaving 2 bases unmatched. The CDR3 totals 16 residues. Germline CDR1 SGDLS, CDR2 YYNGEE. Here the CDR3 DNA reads TGTGCCAGCAGCGTGGGGACTAGCGGGGGGCACAATGAGCAGTTCTTC. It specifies CASSVGTSGGHNEQFF.

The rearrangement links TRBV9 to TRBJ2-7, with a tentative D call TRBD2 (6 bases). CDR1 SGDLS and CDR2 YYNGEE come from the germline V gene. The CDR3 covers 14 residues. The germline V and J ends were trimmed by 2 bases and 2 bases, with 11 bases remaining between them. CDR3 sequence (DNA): TGTGCCAGCAGCGTCGGGGGAACCCCCTACGAGCAGTACTTC. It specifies CASSVGGTPYEQYF.

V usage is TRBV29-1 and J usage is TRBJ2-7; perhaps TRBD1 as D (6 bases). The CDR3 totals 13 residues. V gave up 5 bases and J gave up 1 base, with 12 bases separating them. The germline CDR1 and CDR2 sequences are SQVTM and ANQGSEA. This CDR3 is CSVKDSPSYEQYF. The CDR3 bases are TGCAGCGTTAAGGACAGTCCTTCCTACGAGCAGTACTTC.

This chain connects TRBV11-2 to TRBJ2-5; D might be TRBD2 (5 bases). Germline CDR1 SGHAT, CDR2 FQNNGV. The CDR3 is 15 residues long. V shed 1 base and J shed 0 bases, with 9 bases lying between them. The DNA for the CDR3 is TGTGCCAGCAGCTTAGTCCCGGGGAACCAAGAGACCCAGTACTTC. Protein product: CASSLVPGNQETQYF.

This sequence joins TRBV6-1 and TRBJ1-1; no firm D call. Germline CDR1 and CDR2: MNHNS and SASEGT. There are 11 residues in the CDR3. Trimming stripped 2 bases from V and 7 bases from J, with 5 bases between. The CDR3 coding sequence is TGTGCCAGCAGTGAACGGGATGAAGCTTTCTTT. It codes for CASSERDEAFF.

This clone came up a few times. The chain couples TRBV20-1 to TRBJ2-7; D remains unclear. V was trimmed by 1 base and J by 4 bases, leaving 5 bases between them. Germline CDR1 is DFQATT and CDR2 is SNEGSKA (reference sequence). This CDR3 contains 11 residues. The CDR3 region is CSARAQYEQYF. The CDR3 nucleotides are TGCAGTGCTAGAGCGCAGTACGAGCAGTACTTC.

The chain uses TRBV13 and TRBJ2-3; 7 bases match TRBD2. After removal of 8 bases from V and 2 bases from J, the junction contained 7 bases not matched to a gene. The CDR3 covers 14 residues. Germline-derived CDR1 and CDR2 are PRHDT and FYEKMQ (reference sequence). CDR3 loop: CASLRAGPTDTQYF. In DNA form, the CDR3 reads TGTGCCAGCCTACGAGCGGGACCCACAGATACGCAGTATTTT.

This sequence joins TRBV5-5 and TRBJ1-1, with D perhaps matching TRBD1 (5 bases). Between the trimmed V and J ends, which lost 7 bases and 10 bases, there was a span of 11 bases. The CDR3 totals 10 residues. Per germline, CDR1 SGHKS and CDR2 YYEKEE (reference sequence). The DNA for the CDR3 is TGTGCCAGCGGCCAGGGTGGAGCTTTCTTT. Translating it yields CASGQGGAFF.

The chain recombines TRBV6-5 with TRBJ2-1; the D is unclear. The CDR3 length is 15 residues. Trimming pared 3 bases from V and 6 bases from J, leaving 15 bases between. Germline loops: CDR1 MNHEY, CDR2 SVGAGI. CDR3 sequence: CASSYSSLTLNEQFF. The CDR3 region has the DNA TGTGCCAGCAGTTATAGCAGCCTCACCCTCAATGAGCAGTTCTTC.

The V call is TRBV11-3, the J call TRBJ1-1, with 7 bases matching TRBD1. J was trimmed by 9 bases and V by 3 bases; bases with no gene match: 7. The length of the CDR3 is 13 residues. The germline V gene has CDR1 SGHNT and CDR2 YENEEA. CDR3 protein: CASSFGIQGKAFF. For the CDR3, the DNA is TGTGCCAGCAGCTTTGGGATACAGGGGAAAGCTTTCTTT.

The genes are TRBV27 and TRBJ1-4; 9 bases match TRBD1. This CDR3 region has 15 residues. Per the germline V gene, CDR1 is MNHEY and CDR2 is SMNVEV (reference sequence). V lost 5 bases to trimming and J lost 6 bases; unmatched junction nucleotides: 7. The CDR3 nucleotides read TGTGCCAGCAGTGCCTTGGGACAGGGAGATGAAAAACTGTTTTTT. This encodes CASSALGQGDEKLFF.

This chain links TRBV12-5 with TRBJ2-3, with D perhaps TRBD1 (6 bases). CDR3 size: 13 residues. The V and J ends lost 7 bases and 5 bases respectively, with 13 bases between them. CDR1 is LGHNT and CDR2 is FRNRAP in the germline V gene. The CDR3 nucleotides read TGTGCTAGTGCCACCGGACAGCGAGATACGCAGTATTTT. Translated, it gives CASATGQRDTQYF.

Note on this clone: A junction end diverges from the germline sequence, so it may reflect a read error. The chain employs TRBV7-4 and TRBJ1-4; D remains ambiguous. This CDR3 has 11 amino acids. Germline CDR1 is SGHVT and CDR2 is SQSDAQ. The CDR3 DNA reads TGTGCCAGCAGCTTAGTTGAGGGTAGTAGGTTT. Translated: CASSLVEGSRF.

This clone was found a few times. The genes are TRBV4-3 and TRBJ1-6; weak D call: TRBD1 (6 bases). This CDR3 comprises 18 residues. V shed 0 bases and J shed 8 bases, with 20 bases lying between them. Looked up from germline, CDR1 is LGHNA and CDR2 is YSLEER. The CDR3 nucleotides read TGCGCCAGCAGCCAAGAGATTTCTCGGGGGGCTTTTTATTCACCCCTCCACTTT. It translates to CASSQEISRGAFYSPLHF.

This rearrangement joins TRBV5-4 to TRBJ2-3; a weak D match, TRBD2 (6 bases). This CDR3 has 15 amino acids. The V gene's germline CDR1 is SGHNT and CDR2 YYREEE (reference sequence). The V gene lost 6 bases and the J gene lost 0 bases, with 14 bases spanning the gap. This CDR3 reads CASNTGTSSTDTQYF. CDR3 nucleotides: TGTGCCAGCAACACGGGGACTTCGAGCACAGATACGCAGTATTTT.

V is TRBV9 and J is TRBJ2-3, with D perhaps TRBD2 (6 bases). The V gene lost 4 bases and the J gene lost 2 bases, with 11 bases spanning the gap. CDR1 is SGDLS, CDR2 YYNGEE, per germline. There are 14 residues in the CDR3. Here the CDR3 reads CASSPGTATDTQYF. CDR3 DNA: TGTGCCAGCAGCCCCGGGACTGCCACAGATACGCAGTATTTT. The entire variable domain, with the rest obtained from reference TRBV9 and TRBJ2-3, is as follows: DSGVTQTPKHLITATGQRVTLRCSPRSGDLSVYWYQQSLDQGLQFLIQYYNGEERAKGNILERFSAQQFPDLHSELNLSSLELGDSALYFCASSPGTATDTQYFGPGTRLTVL.

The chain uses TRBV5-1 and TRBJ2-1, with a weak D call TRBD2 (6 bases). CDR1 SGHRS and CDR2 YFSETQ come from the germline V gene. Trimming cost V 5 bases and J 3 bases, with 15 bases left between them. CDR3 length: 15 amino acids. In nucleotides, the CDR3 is TGCGCCAGCAGGCTGGGAGGTGAACGCTACAATGAGCAGTTCTTC. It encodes CASRLGGERYNEQFF.

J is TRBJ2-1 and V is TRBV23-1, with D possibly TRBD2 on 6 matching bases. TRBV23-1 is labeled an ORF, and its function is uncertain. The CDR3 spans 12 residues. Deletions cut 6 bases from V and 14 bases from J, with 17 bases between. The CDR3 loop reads CASRMSSAFEFF. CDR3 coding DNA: TGCGCCAGCAGGATGTCTAGCGCCTTCGAGTTCTTC.

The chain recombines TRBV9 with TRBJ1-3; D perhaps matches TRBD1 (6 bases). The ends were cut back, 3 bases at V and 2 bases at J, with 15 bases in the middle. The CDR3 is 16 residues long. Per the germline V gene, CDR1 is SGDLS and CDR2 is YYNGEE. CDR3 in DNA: TGTGCCAGCAGCGCACAAAAGGACAGAGCTGGAAACACCATATATTTT. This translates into CASSAQKDRAGNTIYF.

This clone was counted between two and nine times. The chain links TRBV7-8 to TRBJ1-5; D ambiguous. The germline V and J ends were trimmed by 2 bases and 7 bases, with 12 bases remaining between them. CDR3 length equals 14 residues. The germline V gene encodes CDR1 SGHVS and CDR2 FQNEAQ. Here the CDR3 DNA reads TGTGCCAGCAGCTTAACATCTTGGGCCCAGCCCCAGCATTTT. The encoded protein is CASSLTSWAQPQHF.

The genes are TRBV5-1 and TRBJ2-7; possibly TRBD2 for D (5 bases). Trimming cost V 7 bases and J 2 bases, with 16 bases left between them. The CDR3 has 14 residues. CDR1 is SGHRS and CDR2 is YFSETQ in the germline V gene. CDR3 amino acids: CASSAGQRAYEQYF. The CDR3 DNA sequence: TGCGCCAGCTCCGCTGGGCAGAGGGCCTACGAGCAGTACTTC.

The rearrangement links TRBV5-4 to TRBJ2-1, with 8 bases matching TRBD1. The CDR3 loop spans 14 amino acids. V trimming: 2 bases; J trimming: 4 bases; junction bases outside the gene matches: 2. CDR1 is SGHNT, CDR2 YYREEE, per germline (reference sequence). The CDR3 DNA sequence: TGTGCCAGCAGCTTCAGGGGGCCGTACAATGAGCAGTTCTTC. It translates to CASSFRGPYNEQFF.

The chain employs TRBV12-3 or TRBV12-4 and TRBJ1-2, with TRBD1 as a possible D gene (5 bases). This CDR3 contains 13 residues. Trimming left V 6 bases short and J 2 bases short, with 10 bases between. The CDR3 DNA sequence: TGTGCCAGCAGCCCACAGGAAAACTATGGCTACACCTTC. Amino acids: CASSPQENYGYTF.

CDR3 region: CASSFTTGNQPQHF. DNA of the CDR3: TGTGCCAGCAGTTTTACTACAGGGAATCAGCCCCAGCATTTT. The gene calls are TRBV28 and TRBJ1-5; TRBD1 might be the D (6 bases). V dropped 3 bases and J dropped 4 bases, with 10 bases sitting between them. The length of the CDR3 is 14 residues. CDR1 and CDR2 from the germline V gene are MDHEN and SYDVKM.

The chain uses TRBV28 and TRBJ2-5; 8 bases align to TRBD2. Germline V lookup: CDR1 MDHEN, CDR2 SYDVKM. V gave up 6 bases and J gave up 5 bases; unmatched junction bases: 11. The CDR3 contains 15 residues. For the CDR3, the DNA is TGTGCCAGCAGCCAACCCGGGCGGGGGGCTGAGACCCAGTACTTC. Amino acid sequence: CASSQPGRGAETQYF.